Described below is a single TCR beta chain sequence and its context. Antigen: not known. Clones were sequenced by immunoSEQ multiplex PCR, and TCRdb holds only the in-frame ones, with some missing. The data contain under 150,000 clones, around nine tenths of them singletons. This sample was taken from a study of T cell responses to AZD1222 COVID-19 vaccine. Study-level points and caveats: Recipients of two AZD1222 doses showed rising Spike-specific TCR breadth and depth.

The receptor's source is an adult in good health. The sample consisted of peripheral blood, taken on day 0 of AZD1222 vaccination.

The CDR3 loop reads CASSITGSSEAFF. The CDR3 DNA follows: TGTGCCAGCAGCATTACAGGGAGTTCTGAAGCTTTCTTT. J is TRBJ1-1 and V is TRBV9; the D gene is possibly TRBD1 (6 bases). Trimming took off 4 bases at V and 6 bases at J, with 13 bases between the two ends. Germline V gene sequence: CDR1 SGDLS, CDR2 YYNGEE. CDR3 length: 13 residues.